This TCR beta chain was captured by sequencing in a study of T cells in narcolepsy. Clones were sequenced by immunoSEQ multiplex PCR, and TCRdb holds only the in-frame ones, with some missing. Of some 25,000 clones listed, approximately 85% are singletons. General study points: Autoreactive clonotypes reportedly recurred in blood of same and different patients, not controls. Some memory CD4+ repertoires had no autoreactive clone sequences. HCRT-specific and TRIB2-specific autoreactive clonotypes appeared among same-patient CSF and blood CD4+ clonotypes.

Of note for this clone: The antigen is unknown.

The trim removed 6 bases at V and 2 bases at J, leaving 9 bases unmatched. Germline V gene sequence: CDR1 SGHTA, CDR2 FQGNSA. This CDR3 is built from 16 residues. The material sequenced was memory (CD45RA-) CD4+ T cells from blood. The chain carries TRBV7-2 and TRBJ2-1, with 8 bases aligning to TRBD2. The sequence was collected from a human donor in good health. The CDR3 DNA reads as TGTGCCAGCAGTCCACGAGCGGGAGTGGCCTACAATGAGCAGTTCTTC. This translates into CASSPRAGVAYNEQFF.